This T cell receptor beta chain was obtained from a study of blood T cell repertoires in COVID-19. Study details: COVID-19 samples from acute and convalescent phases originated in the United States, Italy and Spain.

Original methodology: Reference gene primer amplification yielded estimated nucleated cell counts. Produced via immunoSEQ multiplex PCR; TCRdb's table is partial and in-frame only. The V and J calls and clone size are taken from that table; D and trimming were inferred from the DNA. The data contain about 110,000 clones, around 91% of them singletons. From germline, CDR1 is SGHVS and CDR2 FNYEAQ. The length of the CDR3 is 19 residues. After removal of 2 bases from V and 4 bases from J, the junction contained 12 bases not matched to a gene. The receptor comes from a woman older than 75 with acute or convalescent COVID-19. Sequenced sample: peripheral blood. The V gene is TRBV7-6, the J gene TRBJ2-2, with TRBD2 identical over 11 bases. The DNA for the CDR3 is TGTGCCAGCAGCTTACCGTTAGCGGGGGGGCAACGGAGCACCGGGGAGCTGTTTTTT. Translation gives CASSLPLAGGQRSTGELFF.